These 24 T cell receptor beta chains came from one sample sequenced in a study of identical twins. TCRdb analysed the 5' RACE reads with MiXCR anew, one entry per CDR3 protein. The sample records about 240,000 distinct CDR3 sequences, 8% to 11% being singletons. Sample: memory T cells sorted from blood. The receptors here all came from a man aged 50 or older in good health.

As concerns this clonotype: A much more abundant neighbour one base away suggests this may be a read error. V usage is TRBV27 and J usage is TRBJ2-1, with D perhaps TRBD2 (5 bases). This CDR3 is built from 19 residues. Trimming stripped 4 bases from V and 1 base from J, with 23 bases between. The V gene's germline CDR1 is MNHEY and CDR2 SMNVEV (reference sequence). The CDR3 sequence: CASSYLRGSGPRSYNEQFF. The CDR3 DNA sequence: TGTGCCAGCAGTTATCTGCGCGGGTCGGGCCCTAGATCCTACAATGAGCAGTTCTTC.

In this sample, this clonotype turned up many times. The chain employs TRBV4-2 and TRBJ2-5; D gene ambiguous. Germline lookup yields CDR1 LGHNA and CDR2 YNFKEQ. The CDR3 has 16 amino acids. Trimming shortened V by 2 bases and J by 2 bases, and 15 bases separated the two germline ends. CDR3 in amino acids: CASSQNGGHVQETQYF. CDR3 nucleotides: TGTGCCAGCAGCCAAAACGGCGGCCATGTTCAAGAGACCCAGTACTTC.

Here the CDR3 reads CASRKDRLNQPQHF. As DNA, the CDR3 is TGTGCCAGCAGGAAAGACAGGTTAAATCAGCCCCAGCATTTT. The rearrangement joins TRBV6-2 or TRBV6-3 to TRBJ1-5; D might be TRBD1 (6 bases). The CDR3 consists of 14 residues. V was cut by 6 bases and J by 4 bases, with 13 bases left in between. Germline loops: CDR1 MNHEY, CDR2 SVGEGT.

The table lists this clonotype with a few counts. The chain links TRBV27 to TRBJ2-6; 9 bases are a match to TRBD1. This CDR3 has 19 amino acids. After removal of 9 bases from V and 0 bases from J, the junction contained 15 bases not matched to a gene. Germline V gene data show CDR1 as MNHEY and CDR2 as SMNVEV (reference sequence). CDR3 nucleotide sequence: TGTGCCAGTAGAATGAGGGGACAGGGCCTTAGCTCTGGGGCCAACGTCCTGACTTTC. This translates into CASRMRGQGLSSGANVLTF.

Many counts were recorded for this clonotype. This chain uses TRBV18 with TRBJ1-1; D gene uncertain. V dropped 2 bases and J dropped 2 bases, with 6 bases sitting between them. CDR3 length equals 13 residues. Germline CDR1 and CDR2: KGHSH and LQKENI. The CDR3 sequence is CASSPTRNTEAFF. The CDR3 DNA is TGTGCCAGCTCACCAACCCGAAACACTGAAGCTTTCTTT.

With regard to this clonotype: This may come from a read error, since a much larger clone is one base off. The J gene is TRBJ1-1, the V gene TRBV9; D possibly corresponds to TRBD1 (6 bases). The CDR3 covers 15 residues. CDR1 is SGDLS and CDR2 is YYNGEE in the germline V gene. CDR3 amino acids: CASSSPDRWNTDAFF. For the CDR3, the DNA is TGTGCCAGCAGCTCCCCGGACAGATGGAACACTGATGCTTTCTTT.

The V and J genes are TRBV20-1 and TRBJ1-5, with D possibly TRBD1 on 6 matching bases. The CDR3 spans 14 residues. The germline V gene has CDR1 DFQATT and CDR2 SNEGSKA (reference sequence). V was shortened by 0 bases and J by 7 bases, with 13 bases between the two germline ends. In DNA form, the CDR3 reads TGCAGTGCTAGAGATAGGGGGGGTACCCAGCCCCAGCATTTT. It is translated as CSARDRGGTQPQHF.

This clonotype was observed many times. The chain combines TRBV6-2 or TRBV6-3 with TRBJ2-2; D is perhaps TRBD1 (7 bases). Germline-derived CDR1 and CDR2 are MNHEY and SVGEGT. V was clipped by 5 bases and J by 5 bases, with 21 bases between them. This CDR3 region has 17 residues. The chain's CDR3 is CASSTDRVDSGTGELFF. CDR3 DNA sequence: TGTGCCAGCAGTACCGACAGGGTGGATAGCGGTACCGGGGAGCTGTTTTTT.

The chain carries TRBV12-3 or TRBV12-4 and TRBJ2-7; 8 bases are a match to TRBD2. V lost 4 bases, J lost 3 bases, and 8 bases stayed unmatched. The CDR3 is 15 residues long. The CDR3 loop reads CASSYFGGGVYEQYF. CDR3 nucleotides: TGTGCCAGCAGTTACTTCGGGGGGGGGGTCTACGAGCAGTACTTC.

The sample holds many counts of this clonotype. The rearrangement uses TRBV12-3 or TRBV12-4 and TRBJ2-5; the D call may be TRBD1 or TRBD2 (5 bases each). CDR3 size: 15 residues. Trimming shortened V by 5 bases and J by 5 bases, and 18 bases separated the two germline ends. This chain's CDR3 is CASSKTGTLRETQYF. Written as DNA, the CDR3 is TGTGCCAGCAGTAAAACCGGGACCCTGCGGGAGACCCAGTACTTC.

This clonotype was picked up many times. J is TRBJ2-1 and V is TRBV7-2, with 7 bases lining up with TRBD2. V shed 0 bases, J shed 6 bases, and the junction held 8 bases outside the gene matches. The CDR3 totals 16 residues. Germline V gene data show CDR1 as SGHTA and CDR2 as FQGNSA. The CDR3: CASSLAAGTISNEQFF. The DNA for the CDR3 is TGTGCCAGCAGCTTAGCTGCGGGGACTATCTCCAATGAGCAGTTCTTC.

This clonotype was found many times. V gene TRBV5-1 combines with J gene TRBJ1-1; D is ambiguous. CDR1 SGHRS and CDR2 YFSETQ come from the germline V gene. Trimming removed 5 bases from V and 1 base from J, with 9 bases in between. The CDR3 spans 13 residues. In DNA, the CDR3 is TGCGCCAGCAGTCCCTCAGGGAACACTGAAGCTTTCTTT. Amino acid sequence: CASSPSGNTEAFF. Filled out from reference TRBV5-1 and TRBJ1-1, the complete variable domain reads KAGVTQTPRYLIKTRGQQVTLSCSPISGHRSVSWYQQTPGQGLQFLFEYFSETQRNKGNFPGRFSGRQFSNSRSEMNVSTLELGDSALYLCASSPSGNTEAFFGQGTRLTVV.

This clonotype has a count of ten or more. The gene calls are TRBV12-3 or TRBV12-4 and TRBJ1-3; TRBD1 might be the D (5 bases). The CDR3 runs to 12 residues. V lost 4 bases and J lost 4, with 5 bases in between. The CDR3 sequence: CASSSGGNTIYF. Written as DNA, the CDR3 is TGTGCCAGCAGTTCAGGGGGAAACACCATATATTTT.

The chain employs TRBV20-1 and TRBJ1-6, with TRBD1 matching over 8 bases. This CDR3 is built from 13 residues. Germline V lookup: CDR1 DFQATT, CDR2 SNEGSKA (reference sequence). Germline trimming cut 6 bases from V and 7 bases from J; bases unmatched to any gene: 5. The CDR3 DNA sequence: TGCAGTGCAGGACAGGGAACGAATTCACCCCTCCACTTT. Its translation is CSAGQGTNSPLHF.

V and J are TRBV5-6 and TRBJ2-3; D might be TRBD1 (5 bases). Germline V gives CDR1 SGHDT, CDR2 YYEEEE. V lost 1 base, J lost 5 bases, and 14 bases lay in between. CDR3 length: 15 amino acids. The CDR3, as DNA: TGTGCCAGCAGCTTGCGCAGGGTAGAAGTAGATACGCAGTATTTT. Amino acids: CASSLRRVEVDTQYF. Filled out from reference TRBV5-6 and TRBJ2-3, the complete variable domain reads DAGVTQSPTHLIKTRGQQVTLRCSPKSGHDTVSWYQQALGQGPQFIFQYYEEEERQRGNFPDRFSGHQFPNYSSELNVNALLLGDSALYLCASSLRRVEVDTQYFGPGTRLTVL.

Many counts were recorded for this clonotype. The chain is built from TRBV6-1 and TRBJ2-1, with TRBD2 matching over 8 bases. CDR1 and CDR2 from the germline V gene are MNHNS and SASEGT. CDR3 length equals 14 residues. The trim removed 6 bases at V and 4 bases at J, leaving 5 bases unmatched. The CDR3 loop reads CASRRAGGYNEQFF. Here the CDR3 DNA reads TGTGCCAGCAGACGGGCGGGGGGATACAATGAGCAGTTCTTC.

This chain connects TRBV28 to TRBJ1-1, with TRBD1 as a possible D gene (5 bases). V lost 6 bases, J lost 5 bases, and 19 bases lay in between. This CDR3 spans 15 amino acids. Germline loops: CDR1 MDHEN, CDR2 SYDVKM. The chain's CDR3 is CASSLLNQGETEAFF. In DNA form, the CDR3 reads TGTGCCAGCAGCCTCTTGAATCAGGGAGAGACTGAAGCTTTCTTT.

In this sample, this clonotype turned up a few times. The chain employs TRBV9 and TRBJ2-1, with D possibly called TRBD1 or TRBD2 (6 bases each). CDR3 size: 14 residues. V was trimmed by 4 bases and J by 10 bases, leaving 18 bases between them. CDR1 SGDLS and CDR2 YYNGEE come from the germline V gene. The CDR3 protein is CASSPTIGGGEQFF. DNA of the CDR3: TGTGCCAGCAGCCCAACCATCGGGGGCGGCGAGCAGTTCTTC.

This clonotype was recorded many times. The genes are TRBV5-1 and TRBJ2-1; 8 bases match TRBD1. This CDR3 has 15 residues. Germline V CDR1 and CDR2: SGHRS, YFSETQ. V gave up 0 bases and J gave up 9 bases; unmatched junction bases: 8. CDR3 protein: CASSLEMAGGVEQFF. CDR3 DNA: TGCGCCAGCAGCTTGGAAATGGCAGGGGGCGTTGAGCAGTTCTTC.

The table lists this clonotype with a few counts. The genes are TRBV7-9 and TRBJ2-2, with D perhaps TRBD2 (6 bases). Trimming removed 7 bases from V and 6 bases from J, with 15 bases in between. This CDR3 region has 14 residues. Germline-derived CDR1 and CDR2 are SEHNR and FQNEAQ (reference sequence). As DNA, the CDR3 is TGTGCCAGCACTAGGGAGCGGGTCGCCGGGGAGCTGTTTTTT. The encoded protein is CASTRERVAGELFF.

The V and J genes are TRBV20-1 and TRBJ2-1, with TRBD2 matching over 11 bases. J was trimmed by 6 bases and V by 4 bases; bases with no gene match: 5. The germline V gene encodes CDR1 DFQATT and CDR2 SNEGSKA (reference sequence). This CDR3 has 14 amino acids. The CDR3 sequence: CSAKGLAGTNEQFF. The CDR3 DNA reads TGCAGTGCTAAAGGACTAGCGGGTACCAATGAGCAGTTCTTC.

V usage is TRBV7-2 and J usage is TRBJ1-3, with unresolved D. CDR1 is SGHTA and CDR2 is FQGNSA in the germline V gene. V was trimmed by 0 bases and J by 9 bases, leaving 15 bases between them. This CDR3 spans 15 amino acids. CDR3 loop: CASSLASRTLGTIYF. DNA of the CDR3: TGTGCCAGCAGCTTAGCGAGCAGAACCCTAGGCACCATATATTTT.

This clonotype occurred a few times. CDR3 protein: CASTPGGGPREQYF. DNA of the CDR3: TGTGCCAGCACCCCCGGGGGGGGCCCGCGGGAGCAGTACTTC. The J gene is TRBJ2-7, the V gene TRBV28; 8 bases map to TRBD2. Trimming removed 7 bases from V and 7 bases from J; junction bases left unmatched: 12. The CDR3 covers 14 residues. Germline CDR1 reads MDHEN; CDR2 reads SYDVKM. The variable domain in full, completed from reference TRBV28 and TRBJ2-7, reads DVKVTQSSRYLVKRTGEKVFLECVQDMDHENMFWYRQDPGLGLRLIYFSYDVKMKEKGDIPEGYSVSREKKERFSLILESASTNQTSMYLCASTPGGGPREQYFGPGTRLTVT.

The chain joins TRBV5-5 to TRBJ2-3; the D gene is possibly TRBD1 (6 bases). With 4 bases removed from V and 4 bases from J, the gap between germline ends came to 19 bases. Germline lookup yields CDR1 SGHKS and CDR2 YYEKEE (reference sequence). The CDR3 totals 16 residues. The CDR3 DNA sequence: TGTGCCAGCAGCAATGGGTGGGGGCTAAGTGCAGATACGCAGTATTTT. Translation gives CASSNGWGLSADTQYF. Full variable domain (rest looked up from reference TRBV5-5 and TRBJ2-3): DAGVTQSPTHLIKTRGQQVTLRCSPISGHKSVSWYQQVLGQGPQFIFQYYEKEERGRGNFPDRFSARQFPNYSSELNVNALLLGDSALYLCASSNGWGLSADTQYFGPGTRLTVL.